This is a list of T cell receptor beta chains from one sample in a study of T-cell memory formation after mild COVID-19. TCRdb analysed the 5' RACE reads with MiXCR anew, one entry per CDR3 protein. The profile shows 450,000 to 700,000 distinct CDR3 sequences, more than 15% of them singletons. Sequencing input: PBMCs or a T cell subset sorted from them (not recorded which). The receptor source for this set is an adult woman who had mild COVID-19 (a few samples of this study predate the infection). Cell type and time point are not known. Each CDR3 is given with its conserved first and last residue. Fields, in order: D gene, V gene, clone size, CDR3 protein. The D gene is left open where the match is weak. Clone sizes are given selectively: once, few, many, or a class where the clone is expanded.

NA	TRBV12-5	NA	CASDGQGYGYTF
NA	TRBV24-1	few	CATSEAPGEQYF
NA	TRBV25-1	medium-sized	CASSSSVERTDTQYF
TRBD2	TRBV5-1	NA	CASSFTSGVYNEQFF
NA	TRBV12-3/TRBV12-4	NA	CASSLSSRAEAFF
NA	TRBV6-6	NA	CASSYSTSSGANVLTF
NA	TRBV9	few	CASSVEGDRSRFSTDTQYF
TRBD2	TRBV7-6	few	CASSSVMTSVPTDTQYF
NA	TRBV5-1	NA	CASSFWDGSEQYF
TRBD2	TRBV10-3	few	CAISEPLAGAWGTDTQYF
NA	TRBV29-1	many	CSVEGPGMETQYF
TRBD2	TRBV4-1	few	CASSPGGAQGQFF
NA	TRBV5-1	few	CASSLTEKETQYF
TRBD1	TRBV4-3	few	CASSLLGQGPQKAFF
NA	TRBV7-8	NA	CASQPGLSGELFF
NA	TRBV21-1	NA	CASSKLWNEQFF
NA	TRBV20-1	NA	CSARTGLLTSTDTQYF
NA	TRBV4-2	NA	CASSQYEQYF
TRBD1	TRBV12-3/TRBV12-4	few	CASSSRTGRVRETQYF
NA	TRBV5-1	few	CASSLEGKGYGYTF
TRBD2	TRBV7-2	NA	CASRQGGTSGLRANEQFF
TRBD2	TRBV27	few	CASSLTSTGTSVDTQYF
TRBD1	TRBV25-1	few	CASSEVTSGGTGVYNEQFF
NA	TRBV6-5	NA	CASSYWKDSYSPLHF
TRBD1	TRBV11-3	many	CASSKTGGEETQYF
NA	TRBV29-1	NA	CSASAAIGYEQYF
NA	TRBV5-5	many	CASSLLREDQPQHF
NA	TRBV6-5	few	CASSYGVGETQYF
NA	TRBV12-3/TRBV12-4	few	CASSYTRLTQRGEKLFF
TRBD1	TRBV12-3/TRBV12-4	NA	CASRPPGQGFDGYTF
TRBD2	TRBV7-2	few	CASSQGLAGLERETQYF
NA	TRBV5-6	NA	CASSLYLGPGELFF
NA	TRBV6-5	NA	CASSYSSGSYEQFF
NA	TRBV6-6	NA	CASSYSSRRPSYEQYF
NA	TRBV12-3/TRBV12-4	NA	CASSSTAQSSTDTQYF
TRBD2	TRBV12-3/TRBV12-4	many	CASTYSGSHSYEQYF
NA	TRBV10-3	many	CAISEDGQSAQYF
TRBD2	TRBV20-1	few	CSVGLAGDNEQFF
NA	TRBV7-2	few	CASSLAASQPQHF
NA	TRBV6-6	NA	CASSASGRLAEAFF
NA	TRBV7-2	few	CASSFTRDYNEQFF
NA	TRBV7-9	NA	CASSSGPRPQETQYF
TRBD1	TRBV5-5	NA	CASSGTGGSTEAFF
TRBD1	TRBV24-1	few	CASAGTGTPSSYNEQFF
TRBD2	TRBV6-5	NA	CASKLSGGVRNEQFF
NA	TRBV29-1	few	CSVRKANQETQYF
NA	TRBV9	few	CASSVQQRTDTQYF
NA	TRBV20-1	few	CSAQGQDTQYF
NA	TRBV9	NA	CASSADDSGTQYF
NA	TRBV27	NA	CASSSRVSYEQYF
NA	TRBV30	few	CAWSVRKASYEQYF
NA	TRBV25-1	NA	CASSESHREIGELFF
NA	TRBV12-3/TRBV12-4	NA	CACGEGYEQYF
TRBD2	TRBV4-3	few	CASSQASGPLSYNEQFF
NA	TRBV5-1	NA	CASREGEGRDSAFF
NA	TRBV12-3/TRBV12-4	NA	CASSFWRTSTDTQYF
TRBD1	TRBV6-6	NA	CASSYGTGDNQPQHF
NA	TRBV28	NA	CASSLLREQETQYF
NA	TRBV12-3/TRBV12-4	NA	CASSETAKQFF